This record concerns one T cell receptor (beta chain) sequence. The sample holds a few counts of this clonotype. It lacks a known antigen. The sample holds no much larger clone one base away, and base qualities are not on file. This sample was included in a study of T-cell reconstitution after alpha-beta-depleted transplantation in children (TCRdb year 2016). Regarding the study in general: Using TCR repertoire profiling, the study followed T-cell immune reconstitution in a quantitative way in children after TCRalphabeta/CD19-depleted allogeneic hematopoietic cell transplantation. Study-wide conclusions, independent of this receptor: The frequencies of hyperexpanded clones fell over the following months, and after one year, T-cell counts and TCRbeta diversity were mostly attributed to newly produced T cells. The apparently early alphabetaT-cell count recovery about two months after transplant was reportedly dependent on only several hundred rapidly expanded clones derived from non-depleted graft cells. In some patients, the high TCRbeta diversity seen at day 60 was put down to recipient T cells and intrathymic progenitors that had survived conditioning.

The treatment or condition label, read with the paper, signifies: allogeneic hematopoietic cell transplantation with graft depleted of TCRalphabeta T cells and CD19 B cells. TCRalphabeta/CD19-depleted allogeneic hematopoietic cell grafts were given to the transplant recipients, all of whom were children. The CDR3, from cysteine to phenylalanine, totals 16 residues. Only CDR3 DNA is held: 48 bases, read in frame from base 1. The CDR1 and CDR2 encoded by the germline V gene are SGDLS and YYNGEE. V loses 4 bases, J loses 3 bases, and the germline ends lie 17 bases apart. The library came from PCR. TCRdb shows the sequencer as Illumina HiSeq 2500. To normalize quantification of the TCRbeta repertoire, the TCR libraries were built with molecular barcoding that relied on unique molecular identifiers. TCRdb cleaned the public reads at Q25 with fastp, built clones with MiXCR and kept in-frame beta chains. Rows are unified per CDR3 protein, each entry keeping the most common DNA and genes. The sample table records about 460,000 distinct CDR3 sequences; 9.5% to 12% of these occur just once. The top ten constitute approximately 15% of the sample.

This clonotype originated in a female patient aged 2-9 years who had a stem cell transplant for aplastic anemia, so the T cells may come from the graft donor. The specimen was PBMCs, mostly from graft donor cells, collected 180 days after TCRalphabeta/CD19-depleted stem cell transplant. The sequence is built from TRBV9 and TRBJ2-4; the D gene is possibly TRBD1 or TRBD2, each agreeing over 5 bases. The CDR3 here reads CASSLGTGRGKNIQYF. The nucleotide sequence is TGTGCCAGCAGCCTTGGGACGGGGCGAGGCAAAAACATTCAGTACTTC.